This TCR beta chain was identified during a study of shared clonotypes between healthy human individuals. Findings and limits, study-wide: In a few donors, around 4.5% of naive CD4 clonotypes appeared in common.

In the case of this clone: What it binds is not known.

The CDR3 length is 16 residues. V lost 4 bases, J lost 3 bases, and 8 bases stayed unmatched. CDR1 and CDR2 from the germline V gene are SGHAT and FQNNGV. Here immunoSEQ multiplex PCR was the method, and the copy in TCRdb shows in-frame clones only, minus some. The sample records approximately 650,000 clones, just under 97% being singletons. CD8 cells regarded as naive lacked CD45RO, were positively chosen for CCR7, and omitted terminally differentiated effector memory CD45RA+ cells. The clonotype comes from a woman aged 25-40 years in good health. Source material: naive CD8+ T cells sorted from blood. V is TRBV11-2 and J is TRBJ2-7; 11 bases line up with TRBD2. As DNA, the CDR3 is TGTGCCAGCAGCTCAAGAACTAGCGGGAGTAGCTACGAGCAGTACTTC. Translated: CASSSRTSGSSYEQYF.